The 24 T cell receptor beta chains below come from one sample, sequenced in a study of response to subunit inactivated influenza vaccine. TCRdb redid the calling of the RT-PCR reads with MiXCR, one entry per CDR3 protein. The sample includes hundreds of thousands of distinct CDR3 sequences, less than 10% of them seen just once. Sequenced here: PBMCs from blood, sampled roughly 24 months after vaccination. Source of these receptors: a man aged 50 to 69 who received an inactivated influenza vaccine.

J is TRBJ1-4 and V is TRBV3-1, with D perhaps matching TRBD1 (5 bases). This CDR3 is built from 17 residues. Germline V gives CDR1 LGHDT, CDR2 YNNKEL (reference sequence). The V and J ends lost 11 bases and 8 bases respectively, with 30 bases between them. In DNA form, the CDR3 reads TGTGCCTCCTGCCAAGGGACCGGCGGAACACTATGGGAAAAACTGTTTTTT. Translated: CASCQGTGGTLWEKLFF.

The J gene is TRBJ2-1, the V gene TRBV20-1; D not resolved. This CDR3 comprises 12 residues. V was pared by 4 bases and J by 7 bases, with 11 bases between. CDR1 and CDR2 from the germline V gene are DFQATT and SNEGSKA (reference sequence). Written as DNA, the CDR3 is TGCAGTGCTACGGATGGGCTAAATGAGCAGTTCTTC. This sequence encodes CSATDGLNEQFF.

The chain couples TRBV19 to TRBJ2-2; 9 nucleotides align to TRBD1. The CDR3 sequence is 15 residues long. The trim removed 6 bases at V and 6 bases at J, leaving 8 bases unmatched. From germline, CDR1 is LNHDA and CDR2 SQIVND (reference sequence). The CDR3 coding sequence is TGTGCCAGTAGGGAACAGGGGGCGTCCCCCGGGGAGCTGTTTTTT. Translating gives CASREQGASPGELFF.

The chain is built from TRBV20-1 and TRBJ2-7, with D possibly TRBD1 on 5 matching bases. Germline-derived CDR1 and CDR2 are DFQATT and SNEGSKA (reference sequence). Trimming cost V 4 bases and J 5 bases, with 12 bases left between them. The CDR3 consists of 12 residues. The CDR3 DNA is TGCAGTGCTATTCAGGGATTTGACGAGCAGTACTTC. Translation: CSAIQGFDEQYF.

This clonotype was counted between two and nine times. The chain employs TRBV29-1 and TRBJ2-1, with D unresolved. Looked up from germline, CDR1 is SQVTM and CDR2 is ANQGSEA. Trimming pared 5 bases from V and 2 bases from J, leaving 10 bases between. This CDR3 has 13 residues. The CDR3 sequence is CSVSVAPYNEQFF. For the CDR3, the DNA is TGCAGCGTTTCGGTGGCCCCCTACAATGAGCAGTTCTTC.

This clonotype was found once. The chain uses TRBV10-1 and TRBJ2-5, with 10 bases lining up with TRBD2. Germline V lookup: CDR1 WNHNN, CDR2 SYGVQD (reference sequence). The junction had 6 bases not matched to a gene; V was cut back by 5 bases and J by 3 bases. The CDR3 contains 15 residues. The CDR3 DNA reads as TGCGCCAGCAGTTACCAAGCGGGGGGGAAAGAGACCCAGTACTTC. It yields the protein CASSYQAGGKETQYF.

This clonotype was seen a few times. V and J are TRBV5-5 and TRBJ1-6, with D hard to call. Trimming removed 0 bases from V and 5 bases from J, with 6 bases in between. Germline values: CDR1 SGHKS, CDR2 YYEKEE (reference sequence). This CDR3 is 14 amino acids long. CDR3 amino acids: CASSLGTDNSPLHF. DNA for the CDR3: TGTGCCAGCAGCTTGGGGACTGATAATTCACCCCTCCACTTT.

This clonotype occurred many times. The CDR3 DNA sequence: TGTGCCAGCAGCTTTACGATTCTCTCCTACGAGCAGTACTTC. Protein: CASSFTILSYEQYF. The gene calls are TRBV5-6 and TRBJ2-7; D gene unclear. Germline V gene data show CDR1 as SGHDT and CDR2 as YYEEEE. V was trimmed by 2 bases and J by 0 bases, leaving 9 bases between them. The CDR3 has 14 amino acids.

The chain links TRBV24-1 to TRBJ1-5, with D possibly being TRBD1 (6 bases). V dropped 5 bases and J dropped 1 base, with 14 bases sitting between them. CDR3 length equals 16 residues. Germline values: CDR1 KGHDR, CDR2 SFDVKD. CDR3 DNA sequence: TGTGCCACCAGTGGGTCAGGGGCAGGGAGCAATCAGCCCCAGCATTTT. Amino acids: CATSGSGAGSNQPQHF.

This clonotype was counted between two and nine times. The rearrangement uses TRBV12-3 or TRBV12-4 and TRBJ2-7; 8 bases match TRBD1. The CDR3 covers 15 residues. Trimming at V came to 6 bases and at J to 2 bases, leaving 9 bases not matched to a gene. CDR3 in amino acids: CASREQGVGAYEQYF. As DNA, the CDR3 is TGTGCCAGCAGGGAACAGGGGGTGGGGGCCTACGAGCAGTACTTC.

This clonotype has just a few counts. The chain combines TRBV15 with TRBJ2-7; 7 bases line up with TRBD1. Losses at the gene ends were 1 base for V and 3 bases for J; bases not matched to a gene: 6. The CDR3 is 15 residues long. The germline V gene encodes CDR1 LNHNV and CDR2 YYDKDF (reference sequence). The CDR3 sequence is CATSRVRDRGYEQYF. CDR3 in DNA: TGTGCCACCAGCAGAGTCCGGGACAGAGGCTACGAGCAGTACTTC.

A note on this clonotype: Just one base apart from a much larger clone, this may be a read error. CDR3 sequence: CASSLGGKLDNEQFF. CDR3 in DNA: TGTGCCAGCAGCTTGGGAGGGAAACTGGACAATGAGCAGTTCTTC. The chain is built from TRBV5-4 and TRBJ2-1; a weak D match, TRBD2 (5 bases). Germline V gene sequence: CDR1 SGHNT, CDR2 YYREEE (reference sequence). V was clipped by 0 bases and J by 5 bases, with 12 bases between them. The CDR3 runs to 15 residues. Full variable domain (rest looked up from reference TRBV5-4 and TRBJ2-1): ETGVTQSPTHLIKTRGQQVTLRCSSQSGHNTVSWYQQALGQGPQFIFQYYREEENGRGNFPPRFSGLQFPNYSSELNVNALELDDSALYLCASSLGGKLDNEQFFGPGTRLTVL.

This clonotype was seen only a few times. The rearrangement uses TRBV3-1 and TRBJ1-4; D gene unclear. The CDR3 covers 13 residues. The V gene's germline CDR1 is LGHDT and CDR2 YNNKEL (reference sequence). V lost 7 bases, J lost 5 bases, and 11 bases lay in between. The CDR3 loop reads CASTSGPNEKLFF. The CDR3 DNA sequence: TGTGCCAGCACTTCGGGTCCGAATGAAAAACTGTTTTTT. Full variable domain (rest looked up from reference TRBV3-1 and TRBJ1-4): DTAVSQTPKYLVTQMGNDKSIKCEQNLGHDTMYWYKQDSKKFLKIMFSYNNKELIINETVPNRFSPKSPDKAHLNLHINSLELGDSAVYFCASTSGPNEKLFFGSGTQLSVL.

This clonotype was counted at least ten times. The chain recombines TRBV29-1 with TRBJ1-1; TRBD1 might be the D (6 bases). The CDR3 has 13 residues. V gave up 6 bases and J gave up 0 bases, with 11 bases separating them. Germline assignment: CDR1 SQVTM and CDR2 ANQGSEA. The CDR3 bases are TGCAGCGTGTACAGGGTGATGAACACTGAAGCTTTCTTT. This encodes CSVYRVMNTEAFF.

This clonotype was seen more than once but under ten times. V usage is TRBV7-8 and J usage is TRBJ2-5; 8 nucleotides agree with TRBD1. CDR3 length: 13 residues. CDR1 SGHVS and CDR2 FQNEAQ come from the germline V gene. Germline trimming cut 5 bases from V and 3 bases from J; bases unmatched to any gene: 2. The CDR3 DNA follows: TGTGCCAGCAGCCGACAGGGGAAAGAGACCCAGTACTTC. It specifies CASSRQGKETQYF. The full variable domain, with the rest looked up from reference TRBV7-8 and TRBJ2-5, is GAGVSQSPRYKVAKRGQDVALRCDPISGHVSLFWYQQALGQGPEFLTYFQNEAQLDKSGLPSDRFFAERPEGSVSTLKIQRTQQEDSAVYLCASSRQGKETQYFGPGTRLLVL.

This clonotype was detected many times. The genes are TRBV3-1 and TRBJ1-3; D gene ambiguous. Trimming took off 0 bases at V and 5 bases at J, with 5 bases between the two ends. The germline V gene has CDR1 LGHDT and CDR2 YNNKEL (reference sequence). The CDR3 spans 13 residues. The CDR3 coding sequence is TGTGCCAGCAGCCAAGATAGAAGAAACACCATATATTTT. Its translation: CASSQDRRNTIYF. The full variable domain, rest sourced from reference TRBV3-1 and TRBJ1-3, is DTAVSQTPKYLVTQMGNDKSIKCEQNLGHDTMYWYKQDSKKFLKIMFSYNNKELIINETVPNRFSPKSPDKAHLNLHINSLELGDSAVYFCASSQDRRNTIYFGEGSWLTVV.

This clonotype was observed a few times. The chain combines TRBV14 with TRBJ2-5; D perhaps matches TRBD2 (5 bases). V lost 0 bases, J lost 5 bases, and 19 bases lay in between. The CDR3 runs to 17 residues. Germline lookup yields CDR1 SGHDN and CDR2 FVKESK. CDR3 nucleotide sequence: TGTGCCAGCAGCCAAGATCCCCCCAAGAGGGATCAGGAGACCCAGTACTTC. Protein product: CASSQDPPKRDQETQYF.

The table lists this clonotype with a count of one. V is TRBV3-2 and J is TRBJ1-5; TRBD1, as called in the table, went unchecked against the DNA. TRBV3-2 is a documented pseudogene. The CDR3 runs to 17 residues. This CDR3 is CACSQGVLTAENQPQHF. DNA for the CDR3: TGTGCCTGCAGCCAAGGAGTGTTGACAGCCGAAAATCAGCCCCAGCATTTT.

This clonotype has a handful of counts. This rearrangement joins TRBV20-1 to TRBJ1-6; D remains unclear. Germline loops: CDR1 DFQATT, CDR2 SNEGSKA (reference sequence). The CDR3 has 17 residues. The V end was cut by 0 bases, the J end by 0 bases, with 12 bases between. The chain's CDR3 is CSARDPSKSSYNSPLHF. The CDR3 DNA reads TGCAGTGCTAGAGATCCCTCCAAGAGCTCCTATAATTCACCCCTCCACTTT.

This clonotype was observed a handful of times. The rearrangement links TRBV12-3 or TRBV12-4 to TRBJ1-5; D is unclear. Trimming cost V 2 bases and J 2 bases, with 7 bases left between them. This CDR3 has 14 amino acids. CDR3 nucleotide sequence: TGTGCCAGCAGTTTATCTTTTGGCAATCAGCCCCAGCATTTT. This sequence encodes CASSLSFGNQPQHF.

In its sample, this clonotype was seen a few times. The chain links TRBV7-7 to TRBJ2-5, with no clear D. Trimming took 5 bases from V and 7 from J, leaving 14 bases between them. This CDR3 has 13 amino acids. Germline CDR1 reads SSHAT; CDR2 reads FNYEAQ (reference sequence). The CDR3 DNA reads as TGTGCCAGCAGCGAACGTAGGGAAGGGACCCAGTACTTC. It encodes CASSERREGTQYF.

This clonotype was recorded at least ten times. The gene calls are TRBV21-1 and TRBJ2-1; the table's D call TRBD1 went unverified against the DNA. TRBV21-1 is described as a pseudogene. CDR3 size: 15 residues. CDR3 sequence (DNA): TGTGCCAGCAGCTTTCCGGGGGGGCGTTCTAATGAGCAGTTCTTC. The encoded protein is CASSFPGGRSNEQFF.

V usage is TRBV4-2 and J usage is TRBJ1-6, with 10 bases identical to TRBD1. The CDR3 has 16 amino acids. Per the germline V gene, CDR1 is LGHNA and CDR2 is YNFKEQ. J lost 8 bases, V lost 4 bases, and 8 bases had no gene match. CDR3 sequence reads: CASSRELGQGHSPLHF. CDR3 sequence (DNA): TGTGCCAGCAGCCGCGAACTGGGACAGGGGCATTCACCCCTCCACTTT.

A few counts support this clonotype. The chain is built from TRBV29-1 and TRBJ1-1; D ambiguous. Trimming shortened V by 5 bases and J by 2 bases, and 12 bases separated the two germline ends. CDR1 is SQVTM and CDR2 is ANQGSEA in the germline V gene. The CDR3 is 13 amino acids. The CDR3 is CSVFRTGNTEAFF. As DNA, the CDR3 is TGCAGCGTTTTCAGGACGGGAAACACTGAAGCTTTCTTT.